The clone carrying this T cell receptor (beta chain) was found a few times. What it recognizes is unknown. Repertoires were generated with immunoSEQ multiplex PCR, while TCRdb's copy carries only in-frame clones and drops some. Seen here are some 100,000 clones, roughly 94% observed once, and the top ten hold around 0.73%. This entry is derived from a study of siplizumab effects on memory and regulatory T cells. The CDR3 consists of 13 residues. V trimming: 6 bases; J trimming: 2 bases; junction bases outside the gene matches: 2. Germline loops: CDR1 MDHEN, CDR2 SYDVKM. General study findings and limits: Naive T cells were seen as more diverse than memory cells and as major alloresponse contributors.

Sequences were obtained from Tregs sorted from blood. The clonotype originates from a human donor in good health. The chain is built from TRBV28 and TRBJ2-5, with 8 nucleotides matching TRBD1. CDR3 region: CASSQGAQETQYF. DNA of the CDR3: TGTGCCAGCAGCCAGGGGGCGCAAGAGACCCAGTACTTC.